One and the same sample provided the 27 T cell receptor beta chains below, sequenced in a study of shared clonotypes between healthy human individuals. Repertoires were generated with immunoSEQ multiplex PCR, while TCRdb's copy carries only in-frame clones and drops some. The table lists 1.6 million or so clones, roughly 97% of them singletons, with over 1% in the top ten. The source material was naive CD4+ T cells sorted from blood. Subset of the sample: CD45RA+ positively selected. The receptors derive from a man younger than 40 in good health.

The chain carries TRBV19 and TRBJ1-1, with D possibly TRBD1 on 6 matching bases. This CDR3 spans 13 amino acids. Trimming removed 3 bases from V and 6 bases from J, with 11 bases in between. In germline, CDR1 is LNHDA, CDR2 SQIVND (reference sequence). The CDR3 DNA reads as TGTGCCAGTAGTATGAACAGGGTCGCTGAAGCTTTCTTT. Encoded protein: CASSMNRVAEAFF.

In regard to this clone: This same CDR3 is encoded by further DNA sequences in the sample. DNA for the CDR3: TGTGCCAGCAGCTTAGCGGGGCTAGCGGGCTACAATGAGCAGTTCTTC. This encodes CASSLAGLAGYNEQFF. The chain couples TRBV7-8 to TRBJ2-1; TRBD2 agrees at 8 bases. CDR3 length: 16 residues. CDR1 and CDR2 (germline): SGHVS, FQNEAQ. V shed 0 bases, J shed 3 bases, and the junction held 4 bases outside the gene matches.

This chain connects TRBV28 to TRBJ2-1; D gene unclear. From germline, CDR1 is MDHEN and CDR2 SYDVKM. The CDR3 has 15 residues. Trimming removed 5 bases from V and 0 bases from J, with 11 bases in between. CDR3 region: CASSRPVGSYNEQFF. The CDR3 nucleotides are TGTGCCAGCAGTAGGCCCGTAGGCTCCTACAATGAGCAGTTCTTC.

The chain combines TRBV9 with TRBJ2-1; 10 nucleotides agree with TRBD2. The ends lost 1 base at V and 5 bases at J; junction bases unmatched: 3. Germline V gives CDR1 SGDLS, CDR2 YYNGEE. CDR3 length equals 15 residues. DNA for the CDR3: TGTGCCAGCAGCGTAAGTACTAGCGGGAACAATGAGCAGTTCTTC. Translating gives CASSVSTSGNNEQFF.

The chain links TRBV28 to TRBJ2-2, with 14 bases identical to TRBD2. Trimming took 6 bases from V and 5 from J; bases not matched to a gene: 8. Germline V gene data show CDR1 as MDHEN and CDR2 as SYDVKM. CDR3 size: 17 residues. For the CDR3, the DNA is TGTGCCAGCAGCATTGGGACTAGCGGGAGAGAAACCGGGGAGCTGTTTTTT. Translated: CASSIGTSGRETGELFF.

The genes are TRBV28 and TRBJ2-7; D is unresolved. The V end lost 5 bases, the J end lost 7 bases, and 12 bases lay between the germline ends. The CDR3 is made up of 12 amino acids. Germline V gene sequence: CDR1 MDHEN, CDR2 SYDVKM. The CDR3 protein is CASSVRMGEQYF. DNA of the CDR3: TGTGCCAGCAGTGTGCGGATGGGGGAGCAGTACTTC.

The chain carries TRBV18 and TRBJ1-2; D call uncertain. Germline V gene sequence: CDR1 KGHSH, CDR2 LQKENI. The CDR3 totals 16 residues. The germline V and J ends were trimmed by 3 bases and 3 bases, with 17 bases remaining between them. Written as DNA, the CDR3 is TGTGCCAGCTCACCGGGAGGGTCCCGTAATTACTATGGCTACACCTTC. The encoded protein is CASSPGGSRNYYGYTF.

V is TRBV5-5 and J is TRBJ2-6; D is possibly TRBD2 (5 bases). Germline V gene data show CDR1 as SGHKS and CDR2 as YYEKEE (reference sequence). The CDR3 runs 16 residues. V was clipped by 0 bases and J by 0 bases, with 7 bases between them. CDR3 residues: CASSLGGRSGANVLTF. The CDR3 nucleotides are TGTGCCAGCAGCTTGGGAGGGCGCTCTGGGGCCAACGTCCTGACTTTC. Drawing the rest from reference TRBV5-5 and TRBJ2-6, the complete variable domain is DAGVTQSPTHLIKTRGQQVTLRCSPISGHKSVSWYQQVLGQGPQFIFQYYEKEERGRGNFPDRFSARQFPNYSSELNVNALLLGDSALYLCASSLGGRSGANVLTFGAGSRLTVL.

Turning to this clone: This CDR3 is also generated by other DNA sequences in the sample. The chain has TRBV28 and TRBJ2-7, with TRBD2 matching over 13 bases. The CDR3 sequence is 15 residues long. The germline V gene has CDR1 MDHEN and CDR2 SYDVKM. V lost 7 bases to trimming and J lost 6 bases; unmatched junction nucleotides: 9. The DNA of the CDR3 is TGTGCCAGCACGACGGGACTAGCGGGGATGGGCGAGCAGTACTTC. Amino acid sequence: CASTTGLAGMGEQYF.

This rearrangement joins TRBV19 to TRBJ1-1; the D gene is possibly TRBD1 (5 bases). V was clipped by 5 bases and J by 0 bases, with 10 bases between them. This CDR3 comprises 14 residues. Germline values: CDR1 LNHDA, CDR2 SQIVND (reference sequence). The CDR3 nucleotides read TGTGCCAGTAGTCCCCGACAGTTGAACACTGAAGCTTTCTTT. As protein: CASSPRQLNTEAFF.

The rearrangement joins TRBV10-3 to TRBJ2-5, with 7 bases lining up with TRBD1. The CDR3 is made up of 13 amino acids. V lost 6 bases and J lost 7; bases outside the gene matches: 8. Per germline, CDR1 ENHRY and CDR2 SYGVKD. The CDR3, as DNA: TGTGCCATCAGACTTACAGGGGACGGGACCCAGTACTTC. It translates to CAIRLTGDGTQYF.

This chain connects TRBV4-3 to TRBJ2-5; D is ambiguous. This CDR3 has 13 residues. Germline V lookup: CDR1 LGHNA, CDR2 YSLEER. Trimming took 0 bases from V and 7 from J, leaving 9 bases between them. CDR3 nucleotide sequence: TGCGCCAGCAGCCAAGACTCGACCGGGACCCAGTACTTC. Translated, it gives CASSQDSTGTQYF.

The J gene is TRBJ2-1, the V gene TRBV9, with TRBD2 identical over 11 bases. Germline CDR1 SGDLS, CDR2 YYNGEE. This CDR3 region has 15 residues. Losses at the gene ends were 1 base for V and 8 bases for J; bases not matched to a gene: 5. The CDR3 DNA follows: TGTGCCAGCAGCGTAATAGCGGGAGGGCCCGATGAGCAGTTCTTC. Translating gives CASSVIAGGPDEQFF.

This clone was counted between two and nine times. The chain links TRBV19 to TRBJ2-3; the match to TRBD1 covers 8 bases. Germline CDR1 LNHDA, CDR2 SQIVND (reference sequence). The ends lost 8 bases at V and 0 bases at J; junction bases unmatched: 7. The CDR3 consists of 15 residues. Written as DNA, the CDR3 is TGTGCCAGTGGACAGGGTCCCTCTAGCACAGATACGCAGTATTTT. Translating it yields CASGQGPSSTDTQYF.

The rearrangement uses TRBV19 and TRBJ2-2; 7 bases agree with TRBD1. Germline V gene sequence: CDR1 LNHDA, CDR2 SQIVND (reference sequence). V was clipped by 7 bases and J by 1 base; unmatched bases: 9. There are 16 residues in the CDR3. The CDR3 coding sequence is TGTGCCAGTATTAGTGCAGGGGGTAAGAACACCGGGGAGCTGTTTTTT. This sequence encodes CASISAGGKNTGELFF. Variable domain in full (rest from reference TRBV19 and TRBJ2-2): DGGITQSPKYLFRKEGQNVTLSCEQNLNHDAMYWYRQDPGQGLRLIYYSQIVNDFQKGDIAEGYSVSREKKESFPLTVTSAQKNPTAFYLCASISAGGKNTGELFFGEGSRLTVL.

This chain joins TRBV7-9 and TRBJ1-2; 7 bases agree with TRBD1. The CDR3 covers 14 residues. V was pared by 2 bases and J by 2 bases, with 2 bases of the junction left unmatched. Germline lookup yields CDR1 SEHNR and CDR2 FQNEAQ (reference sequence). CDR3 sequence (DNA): TGTGCCAGCAGCTTAATGACAGGGAACTATGGCTACACCTTC. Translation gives CASSLMTGNYGYTF.

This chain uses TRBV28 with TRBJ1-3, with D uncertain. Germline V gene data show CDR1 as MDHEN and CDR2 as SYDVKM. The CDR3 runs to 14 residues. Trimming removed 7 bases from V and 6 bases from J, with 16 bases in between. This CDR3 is CASKPEVISNTIYF. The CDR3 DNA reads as TGTGCCAGCAAGCCAGAAGTTATATCAAACACCATATATTTT.

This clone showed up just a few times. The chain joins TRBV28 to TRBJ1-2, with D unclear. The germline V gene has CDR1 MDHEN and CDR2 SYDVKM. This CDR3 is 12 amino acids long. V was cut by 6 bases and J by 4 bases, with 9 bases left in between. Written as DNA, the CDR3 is TGTGCCAGCAGCCCCTCGGCCTATGGCTACACCTTC. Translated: CASSPSAYGYTF.

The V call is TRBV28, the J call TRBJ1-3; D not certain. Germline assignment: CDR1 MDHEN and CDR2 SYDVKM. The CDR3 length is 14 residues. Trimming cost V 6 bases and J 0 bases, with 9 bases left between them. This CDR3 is CASSRWGSGNTIYF. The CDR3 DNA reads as TGTGCCAGCAGCCGCTGGGGCTCTGGAAACACCATATATTTT. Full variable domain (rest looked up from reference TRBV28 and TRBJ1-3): DVKVTQSSRYLVKRTGEKVFLECVQDMDHENMFWYRQDPGLGLRLIYFSYDVKMKEKGDIPEGYSVSREKKERFSLILESASTNQTSMYLCASSRWGSGNTIYFGEGSWLTVV.

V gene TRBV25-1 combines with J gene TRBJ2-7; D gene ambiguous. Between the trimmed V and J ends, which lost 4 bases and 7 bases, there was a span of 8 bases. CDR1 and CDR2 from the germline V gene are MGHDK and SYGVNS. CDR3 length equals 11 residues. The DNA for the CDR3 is TGTGCCAGCAGTGCGTTGGGGGAGCAGTACTTC. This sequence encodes CASSALGEQYF.

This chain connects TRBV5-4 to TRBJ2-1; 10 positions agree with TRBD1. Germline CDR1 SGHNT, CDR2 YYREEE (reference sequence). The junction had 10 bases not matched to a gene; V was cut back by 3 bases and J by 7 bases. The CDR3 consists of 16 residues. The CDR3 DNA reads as TGTGCCAGCAGCTCTTTATACCGGGACAGGGGTAATGAGCAGTTCTTC. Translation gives CASSSLYRDRGNEQFF.

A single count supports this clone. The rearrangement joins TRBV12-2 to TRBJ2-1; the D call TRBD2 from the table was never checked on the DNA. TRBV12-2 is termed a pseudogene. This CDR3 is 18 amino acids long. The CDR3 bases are TGTGCAAGTTTCCCCGGGGGACTAGCCAACCGTATCTACAATGAGCAGTTCTTC. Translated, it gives CASFPGGLANRIYNEQFF.

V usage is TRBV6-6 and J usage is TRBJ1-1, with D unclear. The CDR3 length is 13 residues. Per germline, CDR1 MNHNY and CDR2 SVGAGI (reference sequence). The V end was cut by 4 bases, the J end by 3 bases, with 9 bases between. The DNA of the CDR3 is TGTGCCAGCAGTTTCAGAGAATACACTGAAGCTTTCTTT. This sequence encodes CASSFREYTEAFF.

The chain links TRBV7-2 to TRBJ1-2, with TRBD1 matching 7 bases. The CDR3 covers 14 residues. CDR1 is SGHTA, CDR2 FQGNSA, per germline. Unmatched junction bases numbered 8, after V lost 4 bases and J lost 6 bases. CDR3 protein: CASSSKIGTDGYTF. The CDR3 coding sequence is TGTGCCAGCAGCTCCAAAATCGGGACAGATGGCTACACCTTC. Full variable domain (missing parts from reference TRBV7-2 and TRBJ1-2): GAGVSQSPSNKVTEKGKDVELRCDPISGHTALYWYRQSLGQGLEFLIYFQGNSAPDKSGLPSDRFSAERTGGSVSTLTIQRTQQEDSAVYLCASSSKIGTDGYTFGSGTRLTVV.

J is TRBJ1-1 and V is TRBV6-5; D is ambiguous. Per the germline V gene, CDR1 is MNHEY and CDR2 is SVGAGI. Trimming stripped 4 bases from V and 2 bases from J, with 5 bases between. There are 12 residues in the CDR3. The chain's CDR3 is CASSLPNTEAFF. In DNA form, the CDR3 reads TGTGCCAGCAGTTTACCAAACACTGAAGCTTTCTTT.

CDR3 sequence reads: CAWSVHPSRNTGELFF. CDR3 nucleotides: TGTGCCTGGAGTGTACACCCTAGCAGAAACACCGGGGAGCTGTTTTTT. This chain joins TRBV30 and TRBJ2-2, with D perhaps TRBD2 (5 bases). Germline loops: CDR1 GTSNPN, CDR2 SVGIG (reference sequence). Trimming pared 0 bases from V and 2 bases from J, leaving 13 bases between. This CDR3 contains 16 residues.

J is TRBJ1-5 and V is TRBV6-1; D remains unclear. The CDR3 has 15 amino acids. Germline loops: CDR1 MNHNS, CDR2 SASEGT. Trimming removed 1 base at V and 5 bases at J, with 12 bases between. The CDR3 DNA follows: TGTGCCAGCAGTGAAGACTGGTCGGGAGATCAGCCCCAGCATTTT. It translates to CASSEDWSGDQPQHF.